The clone carrying this T cell receptor (beta chain) occurred many times. The sample is drawn from a study of regulatory T cells in long-lasting Graves disease. Through Arm-PCR of CDR3 regions and iRepertoire HTBI primers, TCR beta libraries were built. A single record per CDR3 protein comes from TCRdb applying MiXCR to the multiplex PCR reads. Of about 470,000 distinct CDR3 sequences in the sample, around 21% were seen once. Time point specified: persistent/refractory GD, antithyroid drugs over 5 years with positive TRAb. PBMCs were the source of the RNA used for TCR sequencing. Graves' disease diagnosis was established per American Thyroid Association guidelines. Deletions cut 2 bases from V and 3 bases from J, with 8 bases between. The length of the CDR3 is 13 residues. Germline assignment: CDR1 MNHEY and CDR2 SVGAGI.

The starting material was peripheral blood mononuclear cells (PBMCs), obtained when the disease was refractory, from a patient treated with antithyroid drugs. This receptor was taken from a female donor with Graves disease. V usage is TRBV6-5 and J usage is TRBJ2-7; D may match TRBD1 or TRBD2 (5 bases each). The CDR3 coding sequence is TGTGCCAGCAGTTACGGGACCATCTACGAGCAGTACTTC. Its translation is CASSYGTIYEQYF.